A single count supports the clone carrying this T cell receptor (beta chain). The data were obtained in a study of T cell changes during pregnancy in multiple sclerosis. This CDR3 has 11 amino acids. The germline CDR1 and CDR2 sequences are MNHNY and SVGAGI (reference sequence). Trimming stripped 9 bases from V and 4 bases from J, with 9 bases between. Assay used: immunoSEQ multiplex PCR; TCRdb lists only in-frame clones, some missing. The table includes 84,000 or so clones, approximately 94% detected once. The receptor was isolated from a female donor with multiple sclerosis, enrolled in a pregnancy study. This rearrangement joins TRBV6-6 to TRBJ1-2; D is undetermined. The sequenced sample was peripheral blood, obtained in the third trimester of pregnancy. The CDR3 sequence: CASIWAYGYTF. The CDR3 nucleotides are TGTGCCAGTATCTGGGCCTATGGCTACACCTTC.